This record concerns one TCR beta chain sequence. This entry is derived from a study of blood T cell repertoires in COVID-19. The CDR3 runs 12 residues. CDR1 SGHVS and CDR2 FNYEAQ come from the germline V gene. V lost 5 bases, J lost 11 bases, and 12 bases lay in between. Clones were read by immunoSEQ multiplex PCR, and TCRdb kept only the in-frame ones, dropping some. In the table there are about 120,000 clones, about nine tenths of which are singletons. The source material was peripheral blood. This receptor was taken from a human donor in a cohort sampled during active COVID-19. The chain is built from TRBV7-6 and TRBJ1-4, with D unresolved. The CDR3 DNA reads TGTGCCAGCAGCCACACTGACGGGAAACTGTTTTTT. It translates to CASSHTDGKLFF.